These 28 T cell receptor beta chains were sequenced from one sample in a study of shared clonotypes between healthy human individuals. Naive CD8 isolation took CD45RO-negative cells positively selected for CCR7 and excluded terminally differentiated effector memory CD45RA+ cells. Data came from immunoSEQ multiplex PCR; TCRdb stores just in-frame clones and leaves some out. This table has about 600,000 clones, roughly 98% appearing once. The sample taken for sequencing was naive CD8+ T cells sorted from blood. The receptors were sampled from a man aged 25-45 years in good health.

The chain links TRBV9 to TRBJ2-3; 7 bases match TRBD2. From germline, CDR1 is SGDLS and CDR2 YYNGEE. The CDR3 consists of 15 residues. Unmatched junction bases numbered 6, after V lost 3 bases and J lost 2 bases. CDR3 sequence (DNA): TGTGCCAGCAGCGCAGCGGGATCTAACACAGATACGCAGTATTTT. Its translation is CASSAAGSNTDTQYF.

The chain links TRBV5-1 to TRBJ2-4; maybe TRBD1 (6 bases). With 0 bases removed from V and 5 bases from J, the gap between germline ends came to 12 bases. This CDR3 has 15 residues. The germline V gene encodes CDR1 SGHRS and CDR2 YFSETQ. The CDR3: CASSLVQGIQNIQYF. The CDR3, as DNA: TGCGCCAGCAGCTTGGTGCAGGGGATCCAAAACATTCAGTACTTC.

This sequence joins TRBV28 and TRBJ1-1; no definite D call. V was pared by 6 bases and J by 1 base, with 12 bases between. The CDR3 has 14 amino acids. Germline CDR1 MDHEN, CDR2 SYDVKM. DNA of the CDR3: TGTGCCAGCAGCCCGGTTGCGAGGAACACTGAAGCTTTCTTT. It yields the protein CASSPVARNTEAFF.

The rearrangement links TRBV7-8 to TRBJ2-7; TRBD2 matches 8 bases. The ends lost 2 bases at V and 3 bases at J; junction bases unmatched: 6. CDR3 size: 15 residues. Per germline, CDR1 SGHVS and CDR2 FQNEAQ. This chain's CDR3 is CASSLKAGEIYEQYF. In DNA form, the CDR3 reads TGTGCCAGCAGCTTAAAAGCGGGAGAGATCTACGAGCAGTACTTC.

Here the CDR3 DNA reads TGTGCCAGCAGCCAAGATAGGGTTTCGGCGGGCACCGGGGAGCTGTTTTTT. Its translation is CASSQDRVSAGTGELFF. V and J are TRBV4-2 and TRBJ2-2, with TRBD2 as a possible D gene (5 bases). Trimming pared 0 bases from V and 4 bases from J, leaving 15 bases between. Germline V gives CDR1 LGHNA, CDR2 YNFKEQ. This CDR3 region has 17 residues.

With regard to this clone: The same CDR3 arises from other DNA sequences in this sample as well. In DNA, the CDR3 is TGTGCCAGTAGTATATGGGGTGGAACTGAAGCTTTCTTT. This codes for CASSIWGGTEAFF. V is TRBV19 and J is TRBJ1-1; no definite D call. CDR1 is LNHDA, CDR2 SQIVND, per germline (reference sequence). Trimming took 2 bases from V and 5 from J, leaving 9 bases between them. CDR3 length: 13 residues.

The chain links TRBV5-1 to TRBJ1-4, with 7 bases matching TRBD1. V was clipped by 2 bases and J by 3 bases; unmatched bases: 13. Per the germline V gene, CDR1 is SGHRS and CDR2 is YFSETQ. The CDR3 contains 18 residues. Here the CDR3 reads CASSLNKQGPLSNEKLFF. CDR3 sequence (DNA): TGCGCCAGCAGCTTAAACAAACAGGGGCCTCTTTCTAATGAAAAACTGTTTTTT.

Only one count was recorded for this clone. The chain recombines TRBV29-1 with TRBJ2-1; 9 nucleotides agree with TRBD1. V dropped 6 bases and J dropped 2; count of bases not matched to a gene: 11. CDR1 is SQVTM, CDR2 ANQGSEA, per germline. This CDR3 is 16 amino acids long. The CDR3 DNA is TGCAGCGTCGAACCCGCCGGACAGGGGACCTACAATGAGCAGTTCTTC. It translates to CSVEPAGQGTYNEQFF.

The CDR3 bases are TGTGCCAGCAGTTTAAAATGGGACAGGGGACTCCAGGCCGTGTACTTC. Its translation is CASSLKWDRGLQAVYF. The chain joins TRBV28 to TRBJ2-7; the match to TRBD1 covers 10 bases. Germline CDR1 MDHEN, CDR2 SYDVKM. This CDR3 is built from 16 residues. V shed 2 bases, J shed 12 bases, and the junction held 16 bases outside the gene matches.

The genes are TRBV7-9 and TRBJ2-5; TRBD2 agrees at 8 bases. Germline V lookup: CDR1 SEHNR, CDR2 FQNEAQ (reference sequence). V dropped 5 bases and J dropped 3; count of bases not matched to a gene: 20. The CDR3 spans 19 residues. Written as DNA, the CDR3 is TGTGCCAGCAGCCACCCCGCTGATCCGGGACTAGAGTTTAAAGAGACCCAGTACTTC. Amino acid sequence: CASSHPADPGLEFKETQYF. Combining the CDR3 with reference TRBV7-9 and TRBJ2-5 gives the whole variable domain DTGVSQNPRHKITKRGQNVTFRCDPISEHNRLYWYRQTLGQGPEFLTYFQNEAQLEKSRLLSDRFSAERPKGSFSTLEIQRTEQGDSAMYLCASSHPADPGLEFKETQYFGPGTRLLVL.

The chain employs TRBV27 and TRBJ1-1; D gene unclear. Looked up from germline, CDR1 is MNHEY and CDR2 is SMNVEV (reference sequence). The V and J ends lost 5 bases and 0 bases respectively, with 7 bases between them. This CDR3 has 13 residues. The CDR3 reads CASSPALNTEAFF. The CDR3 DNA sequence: TGTGCCAGCAGTCCGGCTCTGAACACTGAAGCTTTCTTT.

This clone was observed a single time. CDR3 sequence: CASSWGLAGGPGTGELFF. CDR3 coding DNA: TGTGCCAGCAGTTGGGGACTAGCGGGAGGGCCGGGCACCGGGGAGCTGTTTTTT. The chain combines TRBV11-2 with TRBJ2-2; 16 bases fit TRBD2. The V segment lost 6 bases and the J segment 4 bases; nucleotides outside the gene matches: 8. Germline CDR1 SGHAT, CDR2 FQNNGV. The length of the CDR3 is 18 residues.

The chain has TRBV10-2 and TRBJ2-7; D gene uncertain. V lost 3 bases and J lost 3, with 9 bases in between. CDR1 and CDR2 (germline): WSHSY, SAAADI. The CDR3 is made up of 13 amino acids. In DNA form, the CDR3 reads TGCGCCAGCAGTGATGGACCCGACTACGAGCAGTACTTC. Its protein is CASSDGPDYEQYF.

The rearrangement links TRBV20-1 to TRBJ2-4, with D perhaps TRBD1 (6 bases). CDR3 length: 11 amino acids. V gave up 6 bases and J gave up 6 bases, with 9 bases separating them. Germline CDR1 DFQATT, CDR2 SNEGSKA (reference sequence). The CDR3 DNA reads TGCAGTGCGCCACAGGGAAACATTCAGTACTTC. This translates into CSAPQGNIQYF.

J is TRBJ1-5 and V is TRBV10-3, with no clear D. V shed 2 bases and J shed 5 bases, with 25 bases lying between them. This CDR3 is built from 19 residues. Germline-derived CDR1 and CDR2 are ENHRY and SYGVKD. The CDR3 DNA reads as TGTGCCATCAGTGAGCCCCCCAGAGTAGACGGCCGCTTCGATCAGCCCCAGCATTTT. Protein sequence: CAISEPPRVDGRFDQPQHF.

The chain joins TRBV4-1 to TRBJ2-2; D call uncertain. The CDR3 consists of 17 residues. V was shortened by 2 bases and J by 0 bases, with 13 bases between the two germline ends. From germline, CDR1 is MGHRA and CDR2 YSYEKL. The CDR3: CASSQSIADANTGELFF. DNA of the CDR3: TGCGCCAGCAGCCAAAGTATCGCGGACGCGAACACCGGGGAGCTGTTTTTT.

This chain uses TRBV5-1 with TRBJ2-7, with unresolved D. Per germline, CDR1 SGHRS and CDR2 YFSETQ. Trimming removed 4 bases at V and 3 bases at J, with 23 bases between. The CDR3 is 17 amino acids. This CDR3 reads CASSTLLGSDRHYEQYF. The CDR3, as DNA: TGCGCCAGCAGCACCCTTTTGGGCAGCGATCGGCACTACGAGCAGTACTTC.

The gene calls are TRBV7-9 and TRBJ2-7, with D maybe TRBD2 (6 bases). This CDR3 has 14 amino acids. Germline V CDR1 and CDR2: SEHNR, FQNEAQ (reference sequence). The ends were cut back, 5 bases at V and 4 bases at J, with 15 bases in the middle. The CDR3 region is CASSPGGNSYEQYF. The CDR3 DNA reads TGTGCCAGCAGCCCCGGGGGTAACTCGTACGAGCAGTACTTC.

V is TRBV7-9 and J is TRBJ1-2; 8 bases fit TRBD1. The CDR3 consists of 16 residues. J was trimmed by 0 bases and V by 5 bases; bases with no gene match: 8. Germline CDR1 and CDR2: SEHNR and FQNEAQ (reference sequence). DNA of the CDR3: TGTGCCAGCAGCGCAGGACAGGGCGCAACTAACTATGGCTACACCTTC. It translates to CASSAGQGATNYGYTF. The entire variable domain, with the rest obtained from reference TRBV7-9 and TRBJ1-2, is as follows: DTGVSQNPRHKITKRGQNVTFRCDPISEHNRLYWYRQTLGQGPEFLTYFQNEAQLEKSRLLSDRFSAERPKGSFSTLEIQRTEQGDSAMYLCASSAGQGATNYGYTFGSGTRLTVV.

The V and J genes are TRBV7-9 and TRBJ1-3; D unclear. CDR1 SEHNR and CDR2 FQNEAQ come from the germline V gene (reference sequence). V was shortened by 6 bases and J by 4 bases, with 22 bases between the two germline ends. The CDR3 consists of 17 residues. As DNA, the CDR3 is TGTGCCAGCAGTCCTCAATTAGCAGTTTTAAGGGGAAACACCATATATTTT. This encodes CASSPQLAVLRGNTIYF.

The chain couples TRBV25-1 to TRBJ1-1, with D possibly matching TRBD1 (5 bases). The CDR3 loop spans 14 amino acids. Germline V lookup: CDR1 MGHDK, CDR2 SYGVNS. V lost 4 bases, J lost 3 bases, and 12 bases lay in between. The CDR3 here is CASSGWDGDTEAFF. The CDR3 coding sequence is TGTGCCAGCAGTGGATGGGACGGTGACACTGAAGCTTTCTTT.

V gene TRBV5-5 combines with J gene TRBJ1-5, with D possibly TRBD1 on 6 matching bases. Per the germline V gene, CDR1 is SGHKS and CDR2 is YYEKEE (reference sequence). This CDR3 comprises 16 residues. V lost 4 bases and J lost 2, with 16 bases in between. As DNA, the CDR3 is TGTGCCAGCAGCCCTGTACAGGGCGATCGCAATCAGCCCCAGCATTTT. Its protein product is CASSPVQGDRNQPQHF.

CDR3 loop: CASSLRARMNTEAFF. CDR3 in DNA: TGTGCCAGCAGTTTAAGGGCCAGAATGAACACTGAAGCTTTCTTT. The chain carries TRBV28 and TRBJ1-1; D not certain. This CDR3 has 15 residues. Germline V gene data show CDR1 as MDHEN and CDR2 as SYDVKM. V lost 2 bases and J 0 bases, leaving 10 bases between the germline ends. Variable domain in full (rest from reference TRBV28 and TRBJ1-1): DVKVTQSSRYLVKRTGEKVFLECVQDMDHENMFWYRQDPGLGLRLIYFSYDVKMKEKGDIPEGYSVSREKKERFSLILESASTNQTSMYLCASSLRARMNTEAFFGQGTRLTVV.

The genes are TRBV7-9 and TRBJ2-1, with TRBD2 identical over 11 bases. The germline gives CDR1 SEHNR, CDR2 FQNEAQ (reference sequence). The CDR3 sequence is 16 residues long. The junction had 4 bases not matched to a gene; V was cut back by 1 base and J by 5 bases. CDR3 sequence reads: CASSLEGTSGHNEQFF. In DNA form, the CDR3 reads TGTGCCAGCAGCTTAGAGGGGACTAGCGGACACAATGAGCAGTTCTTC.

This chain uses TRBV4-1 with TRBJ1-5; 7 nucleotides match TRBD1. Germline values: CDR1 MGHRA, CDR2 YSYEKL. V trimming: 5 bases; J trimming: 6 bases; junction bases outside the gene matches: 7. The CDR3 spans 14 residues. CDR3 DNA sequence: TGCGCCAGCAGCAGGCGGACAGGACTTCAGCCCCAGCATTTT. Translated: CASSRRTGLQPQHF.

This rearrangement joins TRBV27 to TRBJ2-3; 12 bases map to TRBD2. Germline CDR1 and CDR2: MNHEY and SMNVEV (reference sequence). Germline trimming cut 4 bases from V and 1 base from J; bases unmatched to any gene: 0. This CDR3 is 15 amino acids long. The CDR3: CASSWTSGGTDTQYF. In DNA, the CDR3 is TGTGCCAGCAGTTGGACTAGCGGGGGCACAGATACGCAGTATTTT.

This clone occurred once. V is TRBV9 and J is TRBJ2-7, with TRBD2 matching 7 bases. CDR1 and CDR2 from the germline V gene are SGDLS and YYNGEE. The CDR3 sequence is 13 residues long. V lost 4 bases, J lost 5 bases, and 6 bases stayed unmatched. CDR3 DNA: TGTGCCAGCAGCCCGGGACTAAACCACGAGCAGTACTTC. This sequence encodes CASSPGLNHEQYF.

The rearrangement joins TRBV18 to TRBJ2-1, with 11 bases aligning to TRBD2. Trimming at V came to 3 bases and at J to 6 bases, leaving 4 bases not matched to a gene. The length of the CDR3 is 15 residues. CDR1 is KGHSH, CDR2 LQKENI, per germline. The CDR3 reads CASSPVTSGSNEQFF. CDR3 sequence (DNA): TGTGCCAGCTCACCGGTTACTAGCGGGAGCAATGAGCAGTTCTTC.